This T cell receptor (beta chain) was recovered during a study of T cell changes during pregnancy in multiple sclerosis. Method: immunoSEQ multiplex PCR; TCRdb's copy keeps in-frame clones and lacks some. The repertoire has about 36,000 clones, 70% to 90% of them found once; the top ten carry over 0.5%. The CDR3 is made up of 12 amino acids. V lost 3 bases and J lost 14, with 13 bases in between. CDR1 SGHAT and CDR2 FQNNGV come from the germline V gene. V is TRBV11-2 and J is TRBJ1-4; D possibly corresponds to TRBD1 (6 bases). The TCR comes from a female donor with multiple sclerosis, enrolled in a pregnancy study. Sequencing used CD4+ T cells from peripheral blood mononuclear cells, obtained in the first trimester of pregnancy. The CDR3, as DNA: TGTGCCAGCAGCTTGGTAACAGGGCGCCTGTTTTTT. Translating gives CASSLVTGRLFF.